These T cell receptor beta chains were read from a single sample in a study of cytomegalovirus exposure and HLA in healthy donors. The protocol was immunoSEQ multiplex PCR, while the TCRdb copy is restricted to in-frame clones and leaves out a portion. The table shows about 190,000 clones, with about 80% occurring only once. The sample taken for sequencing was PBMCs. These receptors came from a woman between 45 and 60 years old in good health and CMV-seropositive. CDR3s include the opening cysteine and the closing phenylalanine or tryptophan. A D gene is named only where the DNA matches it firmly. Clone size is shown for a subset of rows, as once, few, many or a class of expanded clone.

v_gene,abundance,len,d_gene,j_gene,CDR3nt,CDR3aa
TRBV7-9,-,14,TRBD2,TRBJ2-3,TGTGCCAGCAGCCTACTAGCGGGGGAAGATACGCAGTATTTT,CASSLLAGEDTQYF
TRBV27,once,13,-,TRBJ1-6,TGTGCCAGCAGTTTTTGGGGCGACTCACCCCTCCACTTT,CASSFWGDSPLHF
TRBV7-8,-,13,-,TRBJ2-7,TGTGCCAGCAGCACGAGACAGGGACTCGAGCAGTACTTC,CASSTRQGLEQYF
TRBV6-6,-,13,-,TRBJ1-2,TGTGCCACCAAAACCGGGAGTAACTATGGCTACACCTTC,CATKTGSNYGYTF
TRBV2,-,14,-,TRBJ2-5,TGTGCCAGCAGTGAAACGGGGTTCCAAGAGACCCAGTACTTC,CASSETGFQETQYF
TRBV7-9,few,15,TRBD1,TRBJ2-2,TGTGCCAGCAGCCCCGGGACAGGGGACACCGGGGAGCTGTTTTTT,CASSPGTGDTGELFF
TRBV7-8,-,13,-,TRBJ1-1,TGTGCCAGCAGCGTGACAGTGAACACTGAAGCTTTCTTT,CASSVTVNTEAFF
TRBV7-8,-,17,-,TRBJ2-2,TGTGCCAGCAGCCCCCGACCTGGACAGAACATGGGGGGGGAGCTGTTTTTT,CASSPRPGQNMGGELFF
TRBV5-8,few,14,-,TRBJ2-1,TGTGCCAGAGGCAGCGGACTGGGCTTTCATGAGCAGTTCTTC,CARGSGLGFHEQFF
TRBV18,-,20,TRBD1,TRBJ1-5,TGTGCCAGCTCACCATCCGGGACAGGGAGGCTTATAGGGGTTAATCAGCCCCAGCATTTT,CASSPSGTGRLIGVNQPQHF
TRBV6-5,-,14,-,TRBJ2-5,TGTGCCAGCAGCTCCGGACGGGAGACAGAGACCCAGTACTTC,CASSSGRETETQYF
TRBV28,few,15,-,TRBJ2-7,TGTGCCAGCAACCGGTATGCGGGGCCATCCTACGAGCAGTACTTC,CASNRYAGPSYEQYF
TRBV6-1,few,13,TRBD1,TRBJ1-2,TGTGCCAGCAGCGAGGACAGGGTCTATGGCTACACCTTC,CASSEDRVYGYTF
TRBV27,-,17,TRBD1,TRBJ1-6,TGTGCCAGCAGTATGGGACAGCTTAGCTCCTATAATTCACCCCTCCACTTT,CASSMGQLSSYNSPLHF
TRBV19,-,14,-,TRBJ1-4,TGTGCCAGTAGTTGGACAGCCTCAGGTGAAAAACTGTTTTTT,CASSWTASGEKLFF
TRBV2,once,14,-,TRBJ1-1,TGTGCCAGCAGGCACAGAGGGATGAACACTGAAGCTTTCTTT,CASRHRGMNTEAFF
TRBV4-1,-,16,TRBD2,TRBJ2-5,TGTGCCAGCAGCCAAACCCCGGGACTAGCTAGCGAGACCCAGTACTTC,CASSQTPGLASETQYF
TRBV4-2,-,16,TRBD1,TRBJ2-1,TGTGCCAGCAGCCAAGAGGGACAGGGGGCCCACAATGAGCAGTTCTTC,CASSQEGQGAHNEQFF
TRBV18,-,15,TRBD1,TRBJ1-2,TGTGCCAGCTCACCGGAGACAGGGATCTCCTATGGCTACACCTTC,CASSPETGISYGYTF
TRBV14,-,14,-,TRBJ1-3,TGTGCCAGCAGCCCGACAGCCACTGGAAACACCATATATTTT,CASSPTATGNTIYF
TRBV4-1,-,14,TRBD2,TRBJ2-5,TGCGCCAGCAGCCAAGTCGGGGAGGGAGAGACCCAGTACTTC,CASSQVGEGETQYF
TRBV4-1,-,15,-,TRBJ1-2,TGCGCCAGCAGCCAAGATCTCACACCCAACTATGGCTACACCTTC,CASSQDLTPNYGYTF
TRBV6-5,-,12,TRBD1,TRBJ1-2,TGTGCCAGCACCCCAGGGGGATATGGCTACACCTTC,CASTPGGYGYTF
TRBV7-2,-,12,-,TRBJ2-2,TGTGCCAGCAGCTCATCCACCGGGGAGCTGTTTTTT,CASSSSTGELFF
TRBV11-2,-,15,-,TRBJ2-7,TGTGCCAGCAGCTTAGCCCGGGGGTTGTCCTACGAGCAGTACTTC,CASSLARGLSYEQYF
TRBV7-9,-,13,-,TRBJ1-4,TGTGCCAGCAGCCCCGTCGAGGCGGAAAAACTGTTTTTT,CASSPVEAEKLFF
TRBV7-9,-,14,-,TRBJ1-2,TGTGCCAGCAGCTTATGGGGCCCTAACTATGGCTACACCTTC,CASSLWGPNYGYTF
TRBV10-3,-,13,TRBD2,TRBJ2-3,TGTGCCATCAGCGGGACTAGCGGGGAGGGGCAGTATTTT,CAISGTSGEGQYF
TRBV9,-,16,TRBD1,TRBJ2-1,TGTGCCAGCAGGCCTAATCCGGGACAGGGAGGGGATGAACAGTTCTTC,CASRPNPGQGGDEQFF
TRBV7-9,-,14,-,TRBJ1-1,TGTGCCAGCAGCTCCCGACAGATGAACACTGAAGCTTTCTTT,CASSSRQMNTEAFF
TRBV5-6,-,14,TRBD2,TRBJ2-7,TGTGCCAGCAGCTTGTCGGCGGGGGGGCGGGAGCAGTACTTC,CASSLSAGGREQYF
TRBV7-8,-,16,TRBD1,TRBJ1-5,TGTGCCAGCAGCTTAGCGCCGGACAGGGGGGCTCAGCCCCAGCATTTT,CASSLAPDRGAQPQHF
TRBV6-5,-,11,-,TRBJ1-1,TGTGCCAGCAGCTCCTCCCCTGAAGCTTTCTTT,CASSSSPEAFF
TRBV6-5,-,14,-,TRBJ2-3,TGTGCCAGCAGTTACACGGTCTCCTCAGATACGCAGTATTTT,CASSYTVSSDTQYF
TRBV6-5,-,13,-,TRBJ1-2,TGTGCCAGCAGAGGGGCGGGGAACTATGGCTACACCTTC,CASRGAGNYGYTF
TRBV14,-,15,-,TRBJ1-1,TGTGCCAGCAGCCAAGGTCAGGTCCTGAACACTGAAGCTTTCTTT,CASSQGQVLNTEAFF
TRBV7-3,few,11,-,TRBJ1-1,TGTGCCATAGACAGAGACACTGAAGCTTTCTTT,CAIDRDTEAFF
TRBV28,-,15,TRBD2,TRBJ2-1,TGTGCCAGCAGTTCGCCCGGGGGGGTCTTTAATGAGCAGTTCTTC,CASSSPGGVFNEQFF
TRBV12-1,-,15,-,TRBJ2-6,TGTGCCAGCAGCCGTTTCCGCTCTGGGGCCAACGTCCTGACTTTC,CASSRFRSGANVLTF
TRBV28,-,14,-,TRBJ2-3,TGTGCCAGCAGCTTAGTAAACCGGGCAGATACGCAGTATTTT,CASSLVNRADTQYF
TRBV14,-,14,TRBD1,TRBJ2-7,TGTGCCAGCAGCCCCCAGGGGGCTTTGAACGAGCAGTACTTC,CASSPQGALNEQYF
TRBV7-9,-,16,TRBD2,TRBJ2-5,TGTGCTAGCAGCTTAGCGGCCAGCGGGGGCGGGGAGACCCAGTACTTC,CASSLAASGGGETQYF
TRBV5-1,-,14,-,TRBJ1-4,TGCGCCAGCAGCTTGGACAGGCAGAGGGAAAAACTGTTTTTT,CASSLDRQREKLFF
TRBV5-6,-,17,-,TRBJ2-6,TGTGCCAGCAGCTTGTACCAGACACTGTCTGGGGCCAACGTCCTGACTTTC,CASSLYQTLSGANVLTF
TRBV13,-,17,TRBD2,TRBJ2-1,TGTGCCAGCAGCCACCAACTAGCGGATTCCTATTACAATGAGCAGTTCTTC,CASSHQLADSYYNEQFF
TRBV7-2,-,15,TRBD1,TRBJ1-2,TGTGCCAGCAGCCCCACGGGACAGGATCTCTATGGCTACACCTTC,CASSPTGQDLYGYTF
TRBV27,-,15,TRBD1,TRBJ2-5,TGTGCCAGCTGCCTGGCAGCGACAGGGATGGGGACCCAGTACTTC,CASCLAATGMGTQYF
TRBV5-1,-,15,TRBD2,TRBJ2-2,TGCGCCAGCACAACTACTAGCGGGGGTACCGGGGAGCTGTTTTTT,CASTTTSGGTGELFF
TRBV9,once,14,-,TRBJ1-2,TGTGCCAGCAGCGCCGACAGGCCCAGTTATGGCTACACCTTC,CASSADRPSYGYTF
TRBV11-3,-,17,TRBD1,TRBJ2-3,TGTGCCAGCAGCCTAGGACAGGGAAAGACTAGCACAGATACGCAGTATTTT,CASSLGQGKTSTDTQYF
TRBV18,-,15,TRBD1,TRBJ1-6,TGTGCCAGCTCACCACAAGGGACAGCCAATTCACCCCTCCACTTT,CASSPQGTANSPLHF
TRBV5-4,-,16,-,TRBJ1-2,TGTGCCAGCAGCCAACAATCGTACCGGGGTAACTATGGCTACACCTTC,CASSQQSYRGNYGYTF
TRBV12-5,-,16,TRBD2,TRBJ2-5,TGTGCTAGTGGATCCTCCCGTCCCGGGGGGAGAGAGACCCAGTACTTC,CASGSSRPGGRETQYF
TRBV14,-,15,TRBD2,TRBJ2-5,TGTGCCAGCAGCCAAGGCCCAGCGGGGGGTGAGACCCAGTACTTC,CASSQGPAGGETQYF
TRBV2,-,16,-,TRBJ2-2,TGTGCCAGCAGTAACCGACTGATCGCGAACACCGGGGAGCTGTTTTTT,CASSNRLIANTGELFF